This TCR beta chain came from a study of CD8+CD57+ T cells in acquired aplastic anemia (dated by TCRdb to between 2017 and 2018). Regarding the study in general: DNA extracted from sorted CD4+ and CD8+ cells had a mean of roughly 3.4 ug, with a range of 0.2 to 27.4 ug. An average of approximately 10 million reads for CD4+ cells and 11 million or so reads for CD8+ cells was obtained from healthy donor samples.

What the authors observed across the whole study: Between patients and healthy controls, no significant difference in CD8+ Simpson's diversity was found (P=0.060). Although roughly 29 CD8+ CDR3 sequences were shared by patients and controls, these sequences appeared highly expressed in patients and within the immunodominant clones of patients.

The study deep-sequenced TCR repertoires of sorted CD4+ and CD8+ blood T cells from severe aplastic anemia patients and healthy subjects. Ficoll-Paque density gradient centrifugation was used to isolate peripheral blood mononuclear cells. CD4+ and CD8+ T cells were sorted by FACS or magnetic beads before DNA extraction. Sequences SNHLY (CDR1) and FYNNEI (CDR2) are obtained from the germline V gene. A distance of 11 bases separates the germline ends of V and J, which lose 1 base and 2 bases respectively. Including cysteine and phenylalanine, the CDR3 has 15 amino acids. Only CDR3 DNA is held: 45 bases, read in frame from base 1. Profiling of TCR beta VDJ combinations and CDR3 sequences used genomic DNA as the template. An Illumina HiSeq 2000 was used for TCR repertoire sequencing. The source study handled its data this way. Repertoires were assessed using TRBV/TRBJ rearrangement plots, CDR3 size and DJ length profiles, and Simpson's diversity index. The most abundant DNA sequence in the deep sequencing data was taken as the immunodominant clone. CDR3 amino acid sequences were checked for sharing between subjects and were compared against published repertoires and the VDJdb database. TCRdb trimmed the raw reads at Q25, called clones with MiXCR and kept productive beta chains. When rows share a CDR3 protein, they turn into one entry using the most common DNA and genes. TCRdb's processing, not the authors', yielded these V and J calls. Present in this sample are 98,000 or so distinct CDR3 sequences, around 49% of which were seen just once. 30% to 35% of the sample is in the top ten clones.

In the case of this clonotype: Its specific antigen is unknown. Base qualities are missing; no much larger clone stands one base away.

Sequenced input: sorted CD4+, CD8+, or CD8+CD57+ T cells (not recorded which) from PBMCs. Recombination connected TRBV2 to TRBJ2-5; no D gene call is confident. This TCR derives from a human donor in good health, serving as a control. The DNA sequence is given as TGTGCCAGCAGTGAAGGGGCAGCAAGACAAGAGACCCAGTACTTC. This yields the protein CASSEGAARQETQYF.